The TCR beta chain under discussion was sequenced for a study of blood T cell repertoires in COVID-19. In the study overall: Acute and convalescent COVID-19 specimens originated in the United States, Italy and Spain. PBMCs, B-cell-depleted T cells, or T cells provided the cDNA or gDNA that made up the material.

Per the original methods: Counts of nucleated cells, estimated from reference gene primer amplification, were obtained. Here immunoSEQ multiplex PCR was the method, and the copy in TCRdb shows in-frame clones only, minus some. D and trimming were read from the DNA, whereas the V and J calls and clone size are those reported in that table. The data show 150,000 to 200,000 clones, with roughly 89% seen just once and about 5% held by the top ten. CDR1 and CDR2 from the germline V gene are SGHKS and YYEKEE (reference sequence). The CDR3 covers 15 residues. The J segment lost 3 bases and the V segment lost 0 bases, leaving 4 bases of the junction unmatched.

The sequenced sample consisted of peripheral blood. The J gene is TRBJ1-1, the V gene TRBV5-5, with TRBD1 matching over 8 bases. This sequence originates from a human donor in a cohort sampled during active COVID-19. CDR3 sequence: CASSLVGTGDTEAFF. In DNA form, the CDR3 reads TGTGCCAGCAGCTTGGTAGGGACAGGCGACACTGAAGCTTTCTTT. Based on the CDR3 plus reference TRBV5-5 and TRBJ1-1, the full variable domain is DAGVTQSPTHLIKTRGQQVTLRCSPISGHKSVSWYQQVLGQGPQFIFQYYEKEERGRGNFPDRFSARQFPNYSSELNVNALLLGDSALYLCASSLVGTGDTEAFFGQGTRLTVV.